These T cell receptor beta chains were read from a single sample in a study of OX40 agonist ivuxolimab in advanced cancers. TCRdb's copy holds only in-frame clones and misses some; the assay was immunoSEQ multiplex PCR. Here the sample spans tens of thousands of clones, roughly nine tenths being singletons. The sample in question was CD4+ or CD8+ T cells sorted from blood, obtained in a trial of the OX40 agonist ivuxolimab. The receptor set was obtained from an adult with an advanced solid tumor such as melanoma, head and neck, liver or kidney cancer. CDR3s include the opening cysteine and the closing phenylalanine or tryptophan. The order of the fields is CDR3 protein, CDR3 DNA, V gene, D gene, clone size, J gene, CDR3 length. The D gene is left open where the match is weak. Clone size is not always given. Where it is, it says once, few, many or a class for expanded clones.

CASSIGWHSGANVLTF	TGTGCCAGCAGTATAGGGTGGCACTCTGGGGCCAACGTCCTGACTTTC	TRBV27	-	-	TRBJ2-6	16
CASSLGTGGSNEQFF	TGTGCCAGCAGCTTAGGGACAGGGGGTTCCAATGAGCAGTTCTTC	TRBV13	TRBD1	-	TRBJ2-1	15
CASSPTDRSLSGANVLTF	TGTGCCAGCAGCCCCACGGACAGGTCCTTATCTGGGGCCAACGTCCTGACTTTC	TRBV7-9	TRBD1	-	TRBJ2-6	18
CASSSTYGYTF	TGTGCCAGCAGTTCTACGTATGGCTACACCTTC	TRBV6-5	-	-	TRBJ1-2	11
CASSPREGNGELFF	TGTGCCAGCAGCCCCCGAGAGGGTAACGGGGAGCTGTTTTTT	TRBV11-3	-	-	TRBJ2-2	14
CASSVAENSGNTIYF	TGTGCCAGCAGCGTAGCGGAGAACTCTGGAAACACCATATATTTT	TRBV9	-	-	TRBJ1-3	15
CASSLAGGYTEAFF	TGCGCCAGCAGCTTGGCCGGGGGGTACACTGAAGCTTTCTTT	TRBV5-1	-	-	TRBJ1-1	14
CAISELAGGQGDEQFF	TGTGCCATCAGTGAGCTAGCGGGAGGGCAGGGGGATGAGCAGTTCTTC	TRBV10-3	TRBD2	once	TRBJ2-1	16
CASSAGHTNTEAFF	TGTGCCAGCAGTGCGGGACACACGAACACTGAAGCTTTCTTT	TRBV6-1	-	-	TRBJ1-1	14
CASSQGQMNTEAFF	TGCGCCAGCAGCCAGGGACAGATGAACACTGAAGCTTTCTTT	TRBV5-1	TRBD1	-	TRBJ1-1	14
CASSLGGGVTGELFF	TGTGCCAGCAGCTTAGGAGGCGGGGTCACCGGGGAGCTGTTTTTT	TRBV5-6	-	-	TRBJ2-2	15
CASSLDQRGPNTEAFF	TGTGCCAGCAGCTTAGATCAACGGGGCCCGAACACTGAAGCTTTCTTT	TRBV11-3	-	-	TRBJ1-1	16
CASSYGRESGETQYF	TGTGCCAGCAGTTACGGCAGGGAGTCTGGAGAGACCCAGTACTTC	TRBV6-5	-	-	TRBJ2-5	15
CASSQGTGGQPQHF	TGCGCCAGCAGCCAAGGGACAGGGGGCCAGCCCCAGCATTTT	TRBV4-1	TRBD1	-	TRBJ1-5	14
CASSEWGSAYEQYF	TGTGCCAGCAGTGAATGGGGCAGTGCCTACGAGCAGTACTTC	TRBV25-1	-	-	TRBJ2-7	14
CASSLSHGKWGHGELFF	TGTGCCAGCAGTTTATCCCACGGAAAGTGGGGCCACGGGGAGCTGTTTTTT	TRBV27	-	-	TRBJ2-2	17
CASSEHRPTGELFF	TGCGCCAGCAGCGAGCACCGACCCACCGGGGAGCTGTTTTTT	TRBV10-1	-	few	TRBJ2-2	14
CASSPTTEGVGNTIYF	TGTGCCAGCAGCCCTACGACGGAAGGGGTTGGAAACACCATATATTTT	TRBV7-2	-	-	TRBJ1-3	16
CASSEFRANSNSPLHF	TGTGCCAGCAGTGAATTTCGGGCGAATAGTAATTCACCCCTCCACTTT	TRBV6-1	-	few	TRBJ1-6	16
CASSLGYRVAGANVLTF	TGTGCCAGCAGCTTAGGTTACAGGGTTGCTGGGGCCAACGTCCTGACTTTC	TRBV7-3	-	-	TRBJ2-6	17
CASSFGVGDWNTIYF	TGTGCCAGTAGTTTCGGTGTGGGAGATTGGAACACCATATATTTT	TRBV19	-	-	TRBJ1-3	15
CASSPPSGVMAKNIQYF	TGTGCCAGCAGTCCCCCCAGCGGGGTCATGGCCAAAAACATTCAGTACTTC	TRBV28	TRBD2	-	TRBJ2-4	17
CASSLDRDSPYF	TGTGCCAGCAGTTTAGACCGGGACAGCCCTTACTTC	TRBV28	TRBD1	-	TRBJ2-7	12
CASSVSAGELFF	TGTGCCAGCAGCGTATCCGCCGGGGAGCTGTTTTTT	TRBV9	-	-	TRBJ2-2	12
CASSQERGTRVGSYNEQFF	TGTGCCAGCAGCCAAGAGAGAGGTACCCGGGTCGGCTCCTACAATGAGCAGTTCTTC	TRBV7-6	-	-	TRBJ2-1	19
CASSIGQGWHTGELFF	TGTGCCAGTAGTATCGGGCAGGGGTGGCACACCGGGGAGCTGTTTTTT	TRBV19	-	-	TRBJ2-2	16
CASTSLGSGNTIYF	TGTGCCAGCACTTCTTTGGGGAGTGGAAACACCATATATTTT	TRBV7-9	-	-	TRBJ1-3	14
CASTSIDRAYEQYF	TGTGCCAGCACCTCTATTGACAGGGCCTACGAGCAGTACTTC	TRBV13	TRBD1	-	TRBJ2-7	14
CASSQRTGDYYEQYF	TGCGCCAGCAGCCAGAGGACAGGGGATTACTACGAGCAGTACTTC	TRBV4-3	TRBD1	-	TRBJ2-7	15
CAWSVGEYGYTF	TGTGCCTGGAGTGTAGGGGAGTATGGCTACACCTTC	TRBV30	-	-	TRBJ1-2	12
CASSIPGLYEKLFF	TGTGCCAGTAGTATCCCGGGTCTTTATGAAAAACTGTTTTTT	TRBV19	-	-	TRBJ1-4	14
CASSVGDSSTDTQYF	TGTGCCAGCAGCGTAGGTGACAGTAGCACAGATACGCAGTATTTT	TRBV9	-	-	TRBJ2-3	15
CASSQEVNSYEQYF	TGTGCCAGCAGCCAAGAGGTCAACTCCTACGAGCAGTACTTC	TRBV14	-	-	TRBJ2-7	14
CASSFLGQGADTQYF	TGTGCCAGCAGCTTCCTCGGACAGGGGGCAGATACGCAGTATTTT	TRBV5-4	TRBD1	-	TRBJ2-3	15
CASRVRGSPSRAQYF	TGTGCCAGCAGAGTCCGGGGCAGTCCGTCGAGGGCCCAGTACTTC	TRBV13	-	few	TRBJ2-5	15
CASSFDRGKDTQYF	TGTGCCAGCAGTTTTGACAGGGGGAAGGATACGCAGTATTTT	TRBV28	TRBD1	once	TRBJ2-3	14
CASSSGQGSGYTF	TGTGCCAGCAGCTCAGGACAGGGTAGTGGCTACACCTTC	TRBV7-3	TRBD1	-	TRBJ1-2	13
CASSGGQNTEAFF	TGTGCCAGCAGCGGAGGACAGAACACTGAAGCTTTCTTT	TRBV9	-	-	TRBJ1-1	13
CASRGTGNHEQYF	TGCGCCAGCAGAGGGACAGGGAACCACGAGCAGTACTTC	TRBV5-1	TRBD1	-	TRBJ2-7	13
CASSYLPRGSNQPQHF	TGTGCCAGCAGTTACCTGCCCAGGGGGAGCAATCAGCCCCAGCATTTT	TRBV6-5	TRBD1	-	TRBJ1-5	16
CASSEANTGELFF	TGTGCCAGCAGTGAAGCGAACACCGGGGAGCTGTTTTTT	TRBV6-4	-	-	TRBJ2-2	13
CASSTNKNTEAFF	TGTGCCAGCAGCACTAACAAGAACACTGAAGCTTTCTTT	TRBV7-9	-	few	TRBJ1-1	13
CASSRFTGYNEQFF	TGTGCCAGCAGCCGGTTCACAGGGTACAATGAGCAGTTCTTC	TRBV7-3	-	-	TRBJ2-1	14
CASSVDSGGYNEQFF	TGTGCCAGCAGTGTCGACTCCGGCGGGTACAATGAGCAGTTCTTC	TRBV6-1	-	large	TRBJ2-1	15
CASSQGGVAVRSYEQYF	TGTGCCAGCAGCCAAGGAGGAGTCGCGGTTAGGTCCTACGAGCAGTACTTC	TRBV4-2	-	-	TRBJ2-7	17
CASSKGGGGPWGDEKLFF	TGTGCCAGCAGCAAAGGAGGGGGCGGCCCCTGGGGGGATGAAAAACTGTTTTTT	TRBV21-1	-	-	TRBJ1-4	18
CASRDRRSTDTQYF	TGTGCCAGCAGGGACAGGCGAAGCACAGATACGCAGTATTTT	TRBV27	TRBD1	-	TRBJ2-3	14
CASSSATSGEAEAFF	TGTGCCAGCAGTTCCGCGACATCGGGCGAGGCTGAAGCTTTCTTT	TRBV28	-	-	TRBJ1-1	15
CASSVGAGDEQFF	TGTGCCAGCAGCGTAGGAGCGGGGGATGAGCAGTTCTTC	TRBV9	TRBD2	-	TRBJ2-1	13
CASRAGYSNQPQHF	TGTGCCAGCAGGGCAGGTTATAGCAATCAGCCCCAGCATTTT	TRBV6-5	-	-	TRBJ1-5	14